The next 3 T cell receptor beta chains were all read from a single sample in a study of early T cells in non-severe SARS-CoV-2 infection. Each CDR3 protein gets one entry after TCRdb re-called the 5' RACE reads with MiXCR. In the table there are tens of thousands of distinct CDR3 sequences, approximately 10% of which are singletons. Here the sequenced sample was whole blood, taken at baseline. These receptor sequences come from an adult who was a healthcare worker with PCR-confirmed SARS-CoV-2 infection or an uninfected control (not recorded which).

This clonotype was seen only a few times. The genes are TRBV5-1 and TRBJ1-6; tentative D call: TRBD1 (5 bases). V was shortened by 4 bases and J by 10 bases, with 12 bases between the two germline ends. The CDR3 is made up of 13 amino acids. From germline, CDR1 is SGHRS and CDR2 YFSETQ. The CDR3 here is CASSPFGDSPLHF. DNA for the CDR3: TGCGCCAGCAGCCCGTTCGGGGACTCACCCCTCCACTTT.

Here the CDR3 DNA reads TGTGCCAGCAGTTACTCGCCAGGACAGCCCCAGCATTTT. Translation gives CASSYSPGQPQHF. This chain links TRBV6-6 with TRBJ1-5; D gene ambiguous. Per germline, CDR1 MNHNY and CDR2 SVGAGI (reference sequence). This CDR3 has 13 residues. Trimming stripped 0 bases from V and 7 bases from J, with 7 bases between.

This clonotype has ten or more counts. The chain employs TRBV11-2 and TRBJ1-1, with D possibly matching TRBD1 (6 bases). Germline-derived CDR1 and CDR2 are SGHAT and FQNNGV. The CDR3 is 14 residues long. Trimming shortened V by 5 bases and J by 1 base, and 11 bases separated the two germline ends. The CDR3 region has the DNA TGTGCCAGCAGCCGCCCGGGACAGAACACTGAAGCTTTCTTT. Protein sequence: CASSRPGQNTEAFF.